This paragraph reports one T cell receptor (beta chain). The read terminates 3 residues ahead of where the CDR3 ends, so the germline J gene completes it. The sample is drawn from a study of Tregs in tolerant kidney transplant recipients. Deletions cut 3 bases from V and 5 bases from J, with 19 bases between. This CDR3 contains 17 residues. CDR1 and CDR2 from the germline V gene are WNHNN and SYGVQD (reference sequence). Method: immunoSEQ multiplex PCR; TCRdb's copy keeps in-frame clones and lacks some. The sample spans about 52,000 clones; the ten largest clones claim about 0.83%. This sequence joins TRBV10-1 and TRBJ2-2; maybe TRBD2 (6 bases). This specimen was CD4+ T cells from blood, taken before the transplant. This TCR was recovered from a human donor who received a combined kidney and bone marrow transplant. The CDR3: CASSEGGLAGRTGELFF. Partial CDR3 DNA: TGCGCCAGCAGTGAAGGAGGGCTGGCGGGGAGGACCGGGGAG.